At least ten counts were recorded for the clone carrying this T cell receptor (beta chain). This sample is drawn from a study of T-cell reconstitution after alpha-beta-depleted transplantation in children. The CDR3 extends over 18 amino acids. V lost 4 bases, J lost 5 bases, and 13 bases stayed unmatched. Germline CDR1 is MDHEN and CDR2 is SYDVKM. A library of TCRbeta sequences, prepared with unique molecular identifiers, was generated. One entry per CDR3 protein results from TCRdb running MiXCR on the PCR reads. The sample comprises around 370,000 distinct CDR3 sequences, 9% to 12% of which are singletons, and approximately 2.3% rests with the top ten.

This TCR was sampled from a human donor who donated a stem cell graft to a child with acute lymphoblastic leukemia. This sample comprised PBMCs from the stem cell graft donor, obtained from the stem cell graft. The chain combines TRBV28 with TRBJ2-7; TRBD2 matches at 14 bases. CDR3 loop: CASSSPEGTSGRGNEQYF. The CDR3 DNA reads TGTGCCAGCAGTTCCCCCGAAGGGACTAGCGGGAGAGGCAACGAGCAGTACTTC.